Listed here is a single T cell receptor (beta chain). Generated by immunoSEQ multiplex PCR, the TCRdb table keeps only in-frame clones and is missing some. This sample carries about 90,000 clones, 85% to 95% of them seen once, and the ten largest clones take over 1.3%. These data originate in a study of control samples from healthy donors and cancer patients. The TCR sequence derives from a woman in her twenties or thirties in good health. The sequenced material came from blood.

The chain's CDR3 is CASRDRGPTDTQYF. The DNA for the CDR3 is TGCGCCAGCAGAGACAGGGGTCCCACAGATACGCAGTATTTT. The rearrangement links TRBV4-1 to TRBJ2-3; 8 nucleotides align to TRBD1. Germline CDR1 reads MGHRA; CDR2 reads YSYEKL. This CDR3 spans 14 amino acids. The J segment lost 2 bases and the V segment lost 6 bases, leaving 4 bases of the junction unmatched.